The clone carrying this T cell receptor beta chain was seen a handful of times. The antigen is unknown. Primers: 60 Vbeta forward and 13 Jbeta reverse. The protocol was immunoSEQ multiplex PCR, while the TCRdb copy is restricted to in-frame clones and leaves out a portion. The profile shows 110,000 to 150,000 clones, around 10% of them singletons. Germline V gives CDR1 MNHNS, CDR2 SASEGT. This CDR3 contains 15 residues. Trimming took 7 bases from V and 3 from J; bases not matched to a gene: 6. Nominally healthy donors were sampled, though unrecorded immune exposures were likely. The data belong to a study of cytomegalovirus exposure and HLA in healthy donors. Broader study findings: Among TCR beta chains of equal frequency, HLA-associated ones were more clonally expanded in a later analysis. Usually a TCR sequence was rare, but some public TCRs were found in many donors.

The V and J genes are TRBV6-1 and TRBJ2-2; TRBD1 aligns across 9 bases. Sample: PBMCs. The receptor comes from a man aged 50 to 59 in good health and CMV-seronegative. CDR3 nucleotide sequence: TGTGCCAGCAACCCCGGGACAGGGTACACCGGGGAGCTGTTTTTT. Translated, it gives CASNPGTGYTGELFF.